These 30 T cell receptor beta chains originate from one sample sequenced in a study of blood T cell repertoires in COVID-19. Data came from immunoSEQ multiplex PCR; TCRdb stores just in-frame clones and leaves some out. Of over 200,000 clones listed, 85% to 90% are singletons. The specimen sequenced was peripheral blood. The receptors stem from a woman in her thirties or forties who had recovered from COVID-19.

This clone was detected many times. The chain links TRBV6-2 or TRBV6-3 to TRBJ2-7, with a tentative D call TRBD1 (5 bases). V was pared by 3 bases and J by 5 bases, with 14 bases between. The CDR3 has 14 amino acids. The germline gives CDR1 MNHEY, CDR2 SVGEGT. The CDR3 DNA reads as TGTGCCAGCAGTTATTCCCGCGGCAGGGACGAGCAGTACTTC. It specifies CASSYSRGRDEQYF.

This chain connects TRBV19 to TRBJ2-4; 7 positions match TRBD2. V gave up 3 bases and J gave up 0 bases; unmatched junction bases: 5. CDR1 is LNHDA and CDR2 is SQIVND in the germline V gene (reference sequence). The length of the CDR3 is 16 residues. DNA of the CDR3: TGTGCCAGTAGTATTTCGAGCGGGGTAGCCAAAAACATTCAGTACTTC. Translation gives CASSISSGVAKNIQYF.

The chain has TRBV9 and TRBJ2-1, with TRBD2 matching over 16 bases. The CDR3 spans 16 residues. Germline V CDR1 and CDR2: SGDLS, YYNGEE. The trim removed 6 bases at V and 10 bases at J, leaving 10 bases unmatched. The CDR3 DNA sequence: TGTGCCAGCACTCGGCTGGGACTAGCGGGAGGGGGGGAGCAGTTCTTC. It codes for CASTRLGLAGGGEQFF.

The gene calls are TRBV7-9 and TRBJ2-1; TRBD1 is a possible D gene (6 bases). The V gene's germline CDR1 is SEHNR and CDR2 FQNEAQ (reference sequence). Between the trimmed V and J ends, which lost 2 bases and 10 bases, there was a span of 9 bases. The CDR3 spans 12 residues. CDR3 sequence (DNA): TGTGCCAGCAGCTTAATAACAGGGGAGCAGTTCTTC. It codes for CASSLITGEQFF.

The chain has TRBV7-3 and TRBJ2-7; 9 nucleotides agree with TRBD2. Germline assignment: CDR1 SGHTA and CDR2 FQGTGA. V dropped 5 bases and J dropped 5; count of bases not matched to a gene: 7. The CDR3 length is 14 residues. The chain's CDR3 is CASSPQREENEQYF. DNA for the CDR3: TGTGCCAGCAGCCCCCAGCGGGAGGAAAACGAGCAGTACTTC.

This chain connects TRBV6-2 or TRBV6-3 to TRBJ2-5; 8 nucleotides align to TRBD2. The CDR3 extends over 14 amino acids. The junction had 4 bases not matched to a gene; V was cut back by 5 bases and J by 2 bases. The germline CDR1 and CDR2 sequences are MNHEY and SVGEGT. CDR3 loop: CASSPASGQETQYF. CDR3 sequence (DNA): TGTGCCAGCAGTCCCGCTAGCGGGCAAGAGACCCAGTACTTC.

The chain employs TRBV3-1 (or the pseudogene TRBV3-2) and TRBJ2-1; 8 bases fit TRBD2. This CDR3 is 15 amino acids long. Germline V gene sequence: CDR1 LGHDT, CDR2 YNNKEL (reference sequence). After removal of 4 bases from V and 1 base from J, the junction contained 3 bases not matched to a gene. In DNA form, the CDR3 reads TGTGCCAGCAGCCCCGGGACTAGGTCCTACAATGAGCAGTTCTTC. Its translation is CASSPGTRSYNEQFF.

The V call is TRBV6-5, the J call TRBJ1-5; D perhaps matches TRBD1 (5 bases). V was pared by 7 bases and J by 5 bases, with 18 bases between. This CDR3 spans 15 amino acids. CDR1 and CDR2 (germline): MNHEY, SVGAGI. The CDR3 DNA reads TGTGCCAGCATGGATCGCAGGGTGGTCGATCAGCCCCAGCATTTT. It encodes CASMDRRVVDQPQHF.

For the CDR3, the DNA is TGTGCCAGCAGCAGGGACAGGTCGAACACCGGGGAGCTGTTTTTT. Its protein is CASSRDRSNTGELFF. The gene calls are TRBV7-3 and TRBJ2-2, with TRBD1 matching 8 bases. Trimming at V came to 5 bases and at J to 0 bases, leaving 2 bases not matched to a gene. This CDR3 has 15 amino acids. Germline loops: CDR1 SGHTA, CDR2 FQGTGA.

In nucleotides, the CDR3 is TGTGCCAGCACCCCGGGACAGGGGGCCTCCGAGACCCAGTACTTC. It yields the protein CASTPGQGASETQYF. The chain is built from TRBV7-2 and TRBJ2-5; 12 bases are a match to TRBD1. The CDR3 consists of 15 residues. Losses at the gene ends were 7 bases for V and 5 bases for J; bases not matched to a gene: 8. Germline loops: CDR1 SGHTA, CDR2 FQGNSA. Drawing the rest from reference TRBV7-2 and TRBJ2-5, the complete variable domain is GAGVSQSPSNKVTEKGKDVELRCDPISGHTALYWYRQSLGQGLEFLIYFQGNSAPDKSGLPSDRFSAERTGGSVSTLTIQRTQQEDSAVYLCASTPGQGASETQYFGPGTRLLVL.

The CDR3 region has the DNA TGTGCCAGCAGTTCTTGGGGGACAGGGGGGAGTGAGCAGTTCTTC. Translated, it gives CASSSWGTGGSEQFF. V usage is TRBV6-5 and J usage is TRBJ2-1; 11 positions agree with TRBD1. CDR3 length: 15 amino acids. Germline V lookup: CDR1 MNHEY, CDR2 SVGAGI. Trimming cost V 4 bases and J 9 bases; bases outside gene matches: 8.

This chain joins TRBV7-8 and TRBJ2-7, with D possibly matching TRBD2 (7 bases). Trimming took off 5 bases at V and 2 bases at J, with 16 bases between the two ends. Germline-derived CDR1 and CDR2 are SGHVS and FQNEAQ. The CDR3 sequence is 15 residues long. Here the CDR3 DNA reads TGTGCCAGCAGCCCTGGGGGCGGGGGCCCCTACGAGCAGTACTTC. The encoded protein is CASSPGGGGPYEQYF.

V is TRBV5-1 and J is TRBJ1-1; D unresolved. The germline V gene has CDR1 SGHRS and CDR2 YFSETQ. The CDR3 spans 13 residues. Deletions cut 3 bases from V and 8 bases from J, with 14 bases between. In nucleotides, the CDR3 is TGCGCCAGCAGCTCGGTATCCCCCTCGGAAGCTTTCTTT. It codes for CASSSVSPSEAFF.

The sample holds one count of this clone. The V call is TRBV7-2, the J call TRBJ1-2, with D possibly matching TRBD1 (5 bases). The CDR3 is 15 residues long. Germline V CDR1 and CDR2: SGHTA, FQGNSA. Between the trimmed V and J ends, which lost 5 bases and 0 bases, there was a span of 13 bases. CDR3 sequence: CASSPPGLANYGYTF. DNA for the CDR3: TGTGCCAGCAGCCCCCCAGGGCTCGCTAACTATGGCTACACCTTC.

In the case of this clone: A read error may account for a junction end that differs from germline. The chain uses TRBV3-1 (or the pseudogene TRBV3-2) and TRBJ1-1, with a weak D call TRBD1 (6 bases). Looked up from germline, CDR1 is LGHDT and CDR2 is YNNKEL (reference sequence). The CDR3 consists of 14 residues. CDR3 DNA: TGCGCCCGCAGCCGGGGGGGGGCGAACACTGAAGCTTTCTTT. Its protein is CARSRGGANTEAFF.

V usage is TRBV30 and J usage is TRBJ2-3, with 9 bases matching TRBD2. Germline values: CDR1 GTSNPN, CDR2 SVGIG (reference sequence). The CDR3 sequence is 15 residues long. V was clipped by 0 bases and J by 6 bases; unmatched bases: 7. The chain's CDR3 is CAWSVGSGSRDTQYF. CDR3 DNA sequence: TGTGCCTGGAGTGTAGGTAGCGGGAGTAGGGATACGCAGTATTTT.

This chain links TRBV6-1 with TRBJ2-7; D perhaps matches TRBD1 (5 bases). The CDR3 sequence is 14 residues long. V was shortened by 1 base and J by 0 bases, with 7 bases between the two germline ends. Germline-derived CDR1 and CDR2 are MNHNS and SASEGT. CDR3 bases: TGTGCCAGCAGTGAAGTGGACATCTCCTACGAGCAGTACTTC. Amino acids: CASSEVDISYEQYF.

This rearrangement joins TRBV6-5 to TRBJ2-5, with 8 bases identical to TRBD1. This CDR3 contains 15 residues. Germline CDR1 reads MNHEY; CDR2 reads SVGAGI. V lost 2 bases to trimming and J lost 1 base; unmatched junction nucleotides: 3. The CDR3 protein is CASSYGGTGQETQYF. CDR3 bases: TGTGCCAGCAGTTACGGCGGGACAGGCCAAGAGACCCAGTACTTC.

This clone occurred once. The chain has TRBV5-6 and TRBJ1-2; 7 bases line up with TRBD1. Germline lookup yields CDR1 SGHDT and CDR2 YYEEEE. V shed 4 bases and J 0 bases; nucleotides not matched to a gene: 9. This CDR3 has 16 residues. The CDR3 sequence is CASSQAGTETNYGYTF. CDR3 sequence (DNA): TGTGCCAGCAGCCAAGCCGGGACAGAGACTAACTATGGCTACACCTTC.

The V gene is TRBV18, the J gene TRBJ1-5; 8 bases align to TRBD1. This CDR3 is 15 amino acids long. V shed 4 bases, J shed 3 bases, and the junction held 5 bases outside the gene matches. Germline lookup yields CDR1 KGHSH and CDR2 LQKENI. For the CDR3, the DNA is TGTGCCAGCTCACAGGGACAGGCGAACAATCAGCCCCAGCATTTT. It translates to CASSQGQANNQPQHF.

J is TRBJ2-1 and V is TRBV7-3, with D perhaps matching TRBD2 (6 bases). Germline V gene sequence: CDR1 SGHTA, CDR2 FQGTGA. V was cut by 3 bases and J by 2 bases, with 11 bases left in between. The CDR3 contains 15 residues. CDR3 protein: CASSLSRGPYNEQFF. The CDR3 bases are TGTGCCAGCAGCTTGTCGCGGGGTCCCTACAATGAGCAGTTCTTC.

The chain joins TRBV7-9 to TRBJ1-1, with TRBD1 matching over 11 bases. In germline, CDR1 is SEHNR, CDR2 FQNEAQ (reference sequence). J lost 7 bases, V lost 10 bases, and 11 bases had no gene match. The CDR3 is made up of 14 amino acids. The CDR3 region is CATTRGGQGVEAFF. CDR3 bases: TGTGCCACCACTCGGGGGGGACAGGGGGTTGAAGCTTTCTTT.

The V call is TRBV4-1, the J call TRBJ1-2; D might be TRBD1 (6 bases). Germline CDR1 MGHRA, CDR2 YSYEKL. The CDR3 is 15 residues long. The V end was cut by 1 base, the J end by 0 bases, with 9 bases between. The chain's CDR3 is CASSQGEGANYGYTF. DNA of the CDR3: TGCGCCAGCAGCCAAGGAGAGGGGGCTAACTATGGCTACACCTTC.

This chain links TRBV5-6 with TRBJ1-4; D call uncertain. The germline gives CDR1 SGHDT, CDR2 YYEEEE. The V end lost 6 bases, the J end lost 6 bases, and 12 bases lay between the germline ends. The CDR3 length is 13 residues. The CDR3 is CASTAGVDEKLFF. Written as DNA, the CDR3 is TGTGCCAGCACCGCCGGGGTGGATGAAAAACTGTTTTTT.

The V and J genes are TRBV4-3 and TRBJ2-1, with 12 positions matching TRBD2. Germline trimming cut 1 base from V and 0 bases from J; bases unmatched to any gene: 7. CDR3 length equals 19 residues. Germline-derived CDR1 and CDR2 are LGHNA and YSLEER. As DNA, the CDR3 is TGCGCCAGCAGCCAAGCCACTAGCGGGGGGACAAGCTCCTACAATGAGCAGTTCTTC. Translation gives CASSQATSGGTSSYNEQFF.

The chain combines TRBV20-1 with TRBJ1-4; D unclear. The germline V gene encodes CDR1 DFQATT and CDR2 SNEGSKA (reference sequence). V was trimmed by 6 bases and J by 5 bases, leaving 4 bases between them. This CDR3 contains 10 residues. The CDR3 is CSAGNEKLFF. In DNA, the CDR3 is TGCAGTGCCGGGAATGAAAAACTGTTTTTT.

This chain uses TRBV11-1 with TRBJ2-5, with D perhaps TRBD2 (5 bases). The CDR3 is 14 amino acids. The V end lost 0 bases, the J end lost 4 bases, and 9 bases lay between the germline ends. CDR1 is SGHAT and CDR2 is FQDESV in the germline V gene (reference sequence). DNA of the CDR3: TGTGCCAGCAGCTTAGCCCTAGCATCAGAGACCCAGTACTTC. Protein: CASSLALASETQYF. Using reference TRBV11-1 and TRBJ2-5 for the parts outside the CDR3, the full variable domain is EAEVAQSPRYKITEKSQAVAFWCDPISGHATLYWYRQILGQGPELLVQFQDESVVDDSQLPKDRFSAERLKGVDSTLKIQPAELGDSAMYLCASSLALASETQYFGPGTRLLVL.

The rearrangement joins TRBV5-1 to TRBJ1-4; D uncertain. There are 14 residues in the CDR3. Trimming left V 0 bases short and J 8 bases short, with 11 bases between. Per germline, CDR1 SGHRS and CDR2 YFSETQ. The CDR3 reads CASSLGPAGEKLFF. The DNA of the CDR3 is TGCGCCAGCAGCTTGGGACCGGCGGGGGAAAAACTGTTTTTT. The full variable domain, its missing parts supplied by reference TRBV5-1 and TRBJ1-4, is KAGVTQTPRYLIKTRGQQVTLSCSPISGHRSVSWYQQTPGQGLQFLFEYFSETQRNKGNFPGRFSGRQFSNSRSEMNVSTLELGDSALYLCASSLGPAGEKLFFGSGTQLSVL.

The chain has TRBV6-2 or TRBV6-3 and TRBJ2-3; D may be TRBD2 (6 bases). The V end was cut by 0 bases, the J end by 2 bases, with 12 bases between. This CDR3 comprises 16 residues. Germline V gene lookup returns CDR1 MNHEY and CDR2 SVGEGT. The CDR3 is CASSYSLRDPTDTQYF. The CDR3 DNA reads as TGTGCCAGCAGTTACTCGTTGCGGGACCCCACAGATACGCAGTATTTT.

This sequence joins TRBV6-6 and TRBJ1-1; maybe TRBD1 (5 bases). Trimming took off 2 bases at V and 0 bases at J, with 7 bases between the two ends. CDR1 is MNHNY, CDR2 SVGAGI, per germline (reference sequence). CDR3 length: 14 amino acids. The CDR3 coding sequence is TGTGCCAGCAGTTACGGGGGGATGAACACTGAAGCTTTCTTT. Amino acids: CASSYGGMNTEAFF.